Listed below are T cell receptor beta chains from one sample, sequenced in a study of tumor and adjacent non-tumor tissue in lung cancer. In TCRdb, the multiplex PCR reads were re-called with MiXCR into one record per CDR3 protein. The table has just over 200,000 distinct CDR3 sequences, 70% to 75% seen once. The sequenced material came from lung tumor tissue. The receptors were gathered from a man in his 60s with non-small cell lung cancer. Each CDR3 is given with its conserved first and last residue. D genes are given only for firm matches. Rows may omit the clone size; those that give it use once, few, many or a size class.

j_gene: TRBJ2-1; abundance: -; v_gene: TRBV11-3; d_gene: -; CDR3nt: TGTGCCAGCACCCGGAACTCCTACAATGAGCTGTTCTTC; CDR3aa: CASTRNSYNELFF
j_gene: TRBJ1-5; abundance: -; v_gene: TRBV11-2; d_gene: -; CDR3nt: TGTACCAGCAGCTTAGGGCCAGGGAAGAATCAGCCCCAGCATTTT; CDR3aa: CTSSLGPGKNQPQHF
j_gene: TRBJ2-3; abundance: many; v_gene: TRBV4-3; d_gene: -; CDR3nt: TGCGCCAGCAGCCAAGATATAGGCCCAGATACGCAGTATTTT; CDR3aa: CASSQDIGPDTQYF
j_gene: TRBJ2-7; abundance: -; v_gene: TRBV20-1; d_gene: -; CDR3nt: TGCAGGGCTAGGAGAGGGGAGAATGAGCAGTACTTC; CDR3aa: CRARRGENEQYF
j_gene: TRBJ2-2; abundance: -; v_gene: TRBV29-1; d_gene: TRBD2; CDR3nt: TGCAGCGTTGGCCTAGCGGGGGGACCTAACACCGGGGAGCTGTTTTTT; CDR3aa: CSVGLAGGPNTGELFF
j_gene: TRBJ1-1; abundance: -; v_gene: TRBV20-1; d_gene: -; CDR3nt: TGCAGTACTAGAGAGGATAAGGGGAAGGCTTTCTTT; CDR3aa: CSTREDKGKAFF
j_gene: TRBJ2-1; abundance: -; v_gene: TRBV24-1; d_gene: -; CDR3nt: TGTGCCACCAGTAAGGGTTGGAATGAGCAGTTCTTC; CDR3aa: CATSKGWNEQFF
j_gene: TRBJ2-2; abundance: -; v_gene: TRBV6-2/TRBV6-3; d_gene: -; CDR3nt: TGTGCCAGCAATCTCTGCGACTCGTATACGACCGGGGAGCTGTTTTTT; CDR3aa: CASNLCDSYTTGELFF
j_gene: TRBJ1-1; abundance: -; v_gene: TRBV12-3/TRBV12-4; d_gene: TRBD1; CDR3nt: TGTGCCTATACCGGACAGGGGACTGGTGAAGCTTTCTTT; CDR3aa: CAYTGQGTGEAFF
j_gene: TRBJ2-7; abundance: few; v_gene: TRBV28; d_gene: -; CDR3nt: TGTGCCAGCAGACCCGGAGAGGGGGTTTACGAGCAGTACTTC; CDR3aa: CASRPGEGVYEQYF
j_gene: TRBJ2-5; abundance: -; v_gene: TRBV6-5; d_gene: -; CDR3nt: TGTGCCAGCTGTTACTCGGTTGGGGGTTTTGAGACCCAATACTTC; CDR3aa: CASCYSVGGFETQYF
j_gene: TRBJ2-3; abundance: once; v_gene: TRBV20-1; d_gene: -; CDR3nt: TGCAGTGCTGAAATAGTGGTAAAGACAGATACGCAGTATTTT; CDR3aa: CSAEIVVKTDTQYF
j_gene: TRBJ2-7; abundance: -; v_gene: TRBV11-2; d_gene: TRBD2; CDR3nt: TGCGCCAGCAGCCCTAGGCGAGCGGGGGACTCCTACGAGCAGCACTTC; CDR3aa: CASSPRRAGDSYEQHF
j_gene: TRBJ2-3; abundance: -; v_gene: TRBV28; d_gene: -; CDR3nt: TGTGCCAACAGTTTAAGTGGGAGTCTTAGCACAGATAGGCAGTATTTT; CDR3aa: CANSLSGSLSTDRQYF
j_gene: TRBJ2-7; abundance: -; v_gene: TRBV12-3/TRBV12-4; d_gene: TRBD1; CDR3nt: TGTGACAGCTGCGCGCCCGGACAGGGAAACTACGAGCAGTACTTC; CDR3aa: CDSCAPGQGNYEQYF
j_gene: TRBJ2-6; abundance: few; v_gene: TRBV6-1; d_gene: -; CDR3nt: TGTGCCAGCAGTGCCCGGGAAGCTGGGACCAACGTCCTGACTTTC; CDR3aa: CASSAREAGTNVLTF
j_gene: TRBJ2-1; abundance: few; v_gene: TRBV4-3; d_gene: -; CDR3nt: TGCGCCAGCAGCCGCCCTAAGGGGAATGAGCAGTTCTTC; CDR3aa: CASSRPKGNEQFF
j_gene: TRBJ2-1; abundance: once; v_gene: TRBV5-4; d_gene: TRBD2; CDR3nt: TGTGCCAGCAGCATACTAGCGGGAGGGTCCTCATGCAATGAGCAGTTCTTC; CDR3aa: CASSILAGGSSCNEQFF
j_gene: TRBJ2-1; abundance: few; v_gene: TRBV20-1; d_gene: TRBD2; CDR3nt: TGCAGTGCTAGAAAGCGGGAGGTTGGGTACAATGAGCAGTTCTTC; CDR3aa: CSARKREVGYNEQFF
j_gene: TRBJ2-5; abundance: -; v_gene: TRBV7-9; d_gene: TRBD1; CDR3nt: TGTGCCAGCAGCCCGGGTGCCCTACAGGGGATAGAGACCCAGTACTTC; CDR3aa: CASSPGALQGIETQYF
j_gene: TRBJ2-7; abundance: many; v_gene: TRBV6-6; d_gene: -; CDR3nt: TGTGCCAGCAGTTACCGGCGGGGACCCTACGAGCAGTACTTC; CDR3aa: CASSYRRGPYEQYF
j_gene: TRBJ1-2; abundance: few; v_gene: TRBV6-5; d_gene: -; CDR3nt: TGTGCCAGCAAGATACAGGGCTCCTATGGCTACACCTTC; CDR3aa: CASKIQGSYGYTF
j_gene: TRBJ2-3; abundance: -; v_gene: TRBV6-1; d_gene: TRBD1; CDR3nt: TGTGCCAGCAGTGCCCTGACAGGGGGTCTGGATACGCAGTATTTT; CDR3aa: CASSALTGGLDTQYF
j_gene: TRBJ2-2; abundance: few; v_gene: TRBV11-2; d_gene: -; CDR3nt: TGTGCCAACAGCTTAGAAGTGAACGGGGAGCTGTTTTTT; CDR3aa: CANSLEVNGELFF
j_gene: TRBJ2-1; abundance: -; v_gene: TRBV6-2/TRBV6-3; d_gene: TRBD2; CDR3nt: TGTGCCAGCACAACCGGCGGGGGGGTCAATGAGCAGTTCTTC; CDR3aa: CASTTGGGVNEQFF
j_gene: TRBJ2-1; abundance: -; v_gene: TRBV4-2; d_gene: -; CDR3nt: TGTACCAGCAGCCAACGAGGGCCCGGGACCAATGAACAGTTCTTC; CDR3aa: CTSSQRGPGTNEQFF